This T cell receptor (beta chain) is drawn from a study of blood T cell repertoires in COVID-19. Across the whole study: The study drew acute and convalescent COVID-19 samples from the United States, Italy and Spain. From T cells, B-cell-depleted T cells, or PBMCs came the material, which was cDNA or gDNA.

Authors' processing steps: The assay estimated nucleated cells by amplifying reference gene primers. Method: immunoSEQ multiplex PCR; TCRdb's copy keeps in-frame clones and lacks some. The V and J calls and clone size come from that table; D and trimming were worked out from the DNA. The sample gives about 44,000 clones, around 82% of which show up once; approximately 4.1% is in the top ten. Sequencing was carried out using peripheral blood. The sequence came from an older woman with acute or convalescent COVID-19.

The DNA of the CDR3 is TGCGCCAGCAGCGCGGGACAGGGTCCCTACTATGGCTACACCTTC. Protein product: CASSAGQGPYYGYTF. The rearrangement joins TRBV5-1 to TRBJ1-2; the match to TRBD1 covers 9 bases. The length of the CDR3 is 15 residues. Per the germline V gene, CDR1 is SGHRS and CDR2 is YFSETQ. The V segment lost 4 bases and the J segment 3 bases; nucleotides outside the gene matches: 7.